This T cell receptor beta chain was recovered during a study of CD8 T cells in Susac syndrome. Germline V gives CDR1 SGHRS, CDR2 YFSETQ. The CDR3 spans 13 residues. V lost 0 bases to trimming and J lost 5 bases, with 9 bases between them. This clonotype was observed a single time. Its cognate antigen is unknown. Study observations and caveats: By the study's own acknowledgment, its TCR sequencing and HLA analysis included relatively few individuals.

RNA, at about 0.45 to 1 ug, was reverse transcribed with random hexamers. With immunoSEQ multiplex PCR, TCR beta CDR3 was amplified across 54 Vbeta and 13 Jbeta. In TCRdb, the immunoSEQ multiplex PCR reads were re-called with MiXCR into one record per CDR3 protein. The profile shows about 400,000 distinct CDR3 sequences, around 85% of them singletons. Negative isolation yielded CD4+ and CD8+ T cells, and FACS enriched TEMRA cells. The specimen was CD8+ T cells from PBMCs. This clonotype originated in a human donor with multiple sclerosis. The rearrangement links TRBV5-1 to TRBJ2-7; no reliable D call. CDR3 region: CASSLVGRDEQYF. CDR3 nucleotide sequence: TGCGCCAGCAGCTTGGTCGGAAGAGACGAGCAGTACTTC.